Presented here are 14 T cell receptor beta chains from one specimen sequenced in a study of T-cell memory formation after mild COVID-19. TCRdb itself ran the 5' RACE reads through MiXCR, one entry per CDR3 protein. The table has over 150,000 distinct CDR3 sequences, about an eighth seen once; the top ten hold 2.5% to 3.5%. Sample: PBMCs or a T cell subset sorted from them (not recorded which). The receptors shown here come from a man between 18 and 29 years old who had mild COVID-19 (a few samples of this study predate the infection). Cell type and time point are not known.

Written as DNA, the CDR3 is TGTGCCAGCAGAGATCAGTTAGCGGGGGGGCAAGAGACCCAGTACTTC. This gives the protein CASRDQLAGGQETQYF. The chain recombines TRBV6-5 with TRBJ2-5, with 11 nucleotides matching TRBD2. Trimming cost V 6 bases and J 2 bases; bases outside gene matches: 8. This CDR3 region has 16 residues. Germline V CDR1 and CDR2: MNHEY, SVGAGI.

This clonotype was detected a few times. The V and J genes are TRBV5-1 and TRBJ1-1; no clear D. Looked up from germline, CDR1 is SGHRS and CDR2 is YFSETQ. V was trimmed by 4 bases and J by 4 bases, leaving 14 bases between them. The CDR3 contains 14 residues. The CDR3 loop reads CASSLAAAGTEAFF. CDR3 coding DNA: TGCGCCAGCAGCCTCGCTGCGGCCGGCACTGAAGCTTTCTTT.

This clonotype was seen many times. The V gene is TRBV5-6, the J gene TRBJ2-7; D is unresolved. The CDR3 runs to 14 residues. V was trimmed by 2 bases and J by 0 bases, leaving 9 bases between them. The germline V gene has CDR1 SGHDT and CDR2 YYEEEE. In DNA form, the CDR3 reads TGTGCCAGCAGCTTCCGGGCGACCTCCTACGAGCAGTACGTC. It codes for CASSFRATSYEQYV.

This clonotype was observed a few times. The chain couples TRBV5-1 to TRBJ2-5, with D perhaps being TRBD1 or TRBD2 (5 bases each). V was pared by 0 bases and J by 5 bases, with 14 bases between. This CDR3 has 15 amino acids. Germline CDR1 SGHRS, CDR2 YFSETQ. The CDR3 here is CASSLAGFRDETQYF. In DNA, the CDR3 is TGCGCCAGCAGCTTGGCAGGGTTCCGGGACGAGACCCAGTACTTC.

This clonotype was picked up a small number of times. The chain couples TRBV5-1 to TRBJ2-3; 9 nucleotides line up with TRBD1. This CDR3 region has 15 residues. Looked up from germline, CDR1 is SGHRS and CDR2 is YFSETQ. Trimming cost V 0 bases and J 5 bases; bases outside gene matches: 4. DNA of the CDR3: TGCGCCAGCAGCTTGGACAGGGGGCTAAAAGATACGCAGTATTTT. It translates to CASSLDRGLKDTQYF.

CDR3 amino acids: CASSRIGGVTDTQYF. CDR3 DNA: TGTGCCAGCAGCCGAATCGGGGGCGTCACAGATACGCAGTATTTT. The chain employs TRBV7-8 and TRBJ2-3; tentatively, D is TRBD1 or TRBD2 (6 bases each). The V end was cut by 5 bases, the J end by 2 bases, with 14 bases between. The germline V gene encodes CDR1 SGHVS and CDR2 FQNEAQ. This CDR3 comprises 15 residues.

The J gene is TRBJ1-1, the V gene TRBV7-9, with D possibly TRBD1 on 6 matching bases. V was clipped by 4 bases and J by 5 bases, with 11 bases between them. From germline, CDR1 is SEHNR and CDR2 FQNEAQ (reference sequence). The CDR3 extends over 13 amino acids. CDR3 loop: CASSWLGGTEAFF. The CDR3, as DNA: TGTGCCAGCAGCTGGTTAGGGGGGACTGAAGCTTTCTTT.

As DNA, the CDR3 is TGTGCCAGCAGCCCAGGCGGCGCAGGGTCGGGGAAACGACTGTTTTTT. This codes for CASSPGGAGSGKRLFF. The chain couples TRBV5-5 to TRBJ1-4, with D tentatively TRBD1 (5 bases). Germline loops: CDR1 SGHKS, CDR2 YYEKEE (reference sequence). This CDR3 contains 16 residues. V lost 4 bases, J lost 13 bases, and 26 bases lay in between.

This clonotype was seen a few times. V gene TRBV7-9 combines with J gene TRBJ1-1; D perhaps matches TRBD1 (6 bases). V dropped 5 bases and J dropped 4 bases, with 11 bases sitting between them. Germline CDR1 is SEHNR and CDR2 is FQNEAQ (reference sequence). The CDR3 runs 13 residues. CDR3 loop: CASSTRTATEAFF. In DNA, the CDR3 is TGTGCCAGCAGCACCAGGACAGCCACTGAAGCTTTCTTT.

Only a few counts were recorded for this clonotype. The CDR3 DNA reads as TGTGCCAGCAGCGCTGGGACAGGCAATCAGCCCCAGCATTTT. Encoded protein: CASSAGTGNQPQHF. The chain couples TRBV9 to TRBJ1-5, with 7 bases matching TRBD1. Trimming took 3 bases from V and 2 from J; bases not matched to a gene: 2. The CDR3 extends over 14 amino acids. CDR1 SGDLS and CDR2 YYNGEE come from the germline V gene.

The chain recombines TRBV14 with TRBJ1-1; TRBD1 agrees at 8 bases. The germline gives CDR1 SGHDN, CDR2 FVKESK. The CDR3 totals 15 residues. The V gene end was trimmed by 4 bases and the J gene end by 5 bases; junction bases not matched to a gene: 9. CDR3 residues: CASSLFRGRRTEAFF. CDR3 DNA sequence: TGTGCCAGCAGCCTATTCAGGGGGCGCCGGACTGAAGCTTTCTTT.

The chain couples TRBV20-1 to TRBJ1-2; the D gene is possibly TRBD1 (5 bases). CDR1 DFQATT and CDR2 SNEGSKA come from the germline V gene (reference sequence). This CDR3 has 13 residues. V shed 1 base and J shed 6 bases, with 12 bases lying between them. The CDR3 here is CSARVGGMNGYTF. The DNA for the CDR3 is TGCAGTGCTAGAGTGGGGGGAATGAATGGCTACACCTTC.

The chain has TRBV5-6 and TRBJ2-7; TRBD1 or TRBD2 may be the D gene (5 bases each). Germline CDR1 reads SGHDT; CDR2 reads YYEEEE. The CDR3 is 13 amino acids. The V and J ends lost 0 bases and 6 bases respectively, with 10 bases between them. The CDR3 sequence is CASSLAGPSEQYV. The CDR3 DNA sequence: TGTGCCAGCAGCTTGGCGGGGCCGAGCGAGCAGTACGTC.

The genes are TRBV20-1 and TRBJ2-5; 8 nucleotides match TRBD2. Germline lookup yields CDR1 DFQATT and CDR2 SNEGSKA (reference sequence). Trimming took 1 base from V and 3 from J; bases not matched to a gene: 4. The CDR3 loop spans 14 amino acids. CDR3 sequence reads: CSARAGGAEETQYF. Written as DNA, the CDR3 is TGCAGTGCTAGAGCCGGGGGGGCTGAAGAGACCCAGTACTTC.